These T cell receptor beta chains were read from a single sample in a study of radiation and T cells in renal cell carcinoma. The protocol was immunoSEQ multiplex PCR, while the TCRdb copy is restricted to in-frame clones and leaves out a portion. This repertoire shows nearly 50,000 clones, roughly four fifths found once; its top ten account for roughly a third. The sequences come from blood, collected from a patient whose treatment included radiotherapy and nephrectomy. These receptors all come from a woman in her sixties or seventies with renal cell carcinoma. Both conserved end residues are part of each CDR3. Fields, in order: CDR3 length, J gene, V gene, clone size, D gene, CDR3 DNA, CDR3 protein. The D gene is left open where the match is weak. Expanded clones are given a class, and other clones once, few, many or no size at all.

>16|TRBJ1-5|TRBV19|NA|NA
TGTGCCAGTATACCTCGTGGGGGGCGCGTCGATCAGCCCCAGCATTTT
CASIPRGGRVDQPQHF
>13|TRBJ2-5|TRBV19|NA|NA
TGTGCCAGTAGTATAGGGACTTCGGAGACCCAGTACTTC
CASSIGTSETQYF
>11|TRBJ1-4|TRBV29-1|medium-sized|NA
TGCAGCGTTGAAACGGTTGAAAAACTGTTTTTT
CSVETVEKLFF
>14|TRBJ1-2|TRBV6-6|NA|TRBD1
TGTGCCAGCAGTAACACGGGACAGTTCTATGGCTACACCTTC
CASSNTGQFYGYTF
>14|TRBJ1-4|TRBV4-2|NA|NA
TGTGCCAGCAGCCAGGTCTCGGTTATTGAAAAACTGTTTTTT
CASSQVSVIEKLFF
>12|TRBJ2-7|TRBV30|NA|NA
TGTGCCTGGAGGCCGACTCAGGGGGGTCAGTACTTC
CAWRPTQGGQYF
>17|TRBJ2-1|TRBV27|NA|TRBD2
TGTGCCAGCAGTCCCCCCCCCGGGACTAGCGGTTACAATGAGCAGTTCTTC
CASSPPPGTSGYNEQFF
>14|TRBJ2-3|TRBV7-2|NA|TRBD1
TGTGCCAGCAGCTCCGGACAGGGGACAGATACGCAGTATTTT
CASSSGQGTDTQYF
>11|TRBJ1-1|TRBV5-3|NA|TRBD1
TGTGCCAGAATCGTCAGGGGGAAAGCTTTCTTT
CARIVRGKAFF
>14|TRBJ2-5|TRBV10-3|NA|TRBD2
TGTGCCATCGGGACTAGCGGGGCCCAAGAGACCCAGTACTTC
CAIGTSGAQETQYF
>13|TRBJ1-1|TRBV9|NA|NA
TGTGCCAGCAGTGATGATCTGAACACTGAAGCTTTCTTT
CASSDDLNTEAFF
>14|TRBJ1-5|TRBV19|once|NA
TGTGCCAGTAGTCAGGGGATGAGCAATCAGCCCCAGCATTTT
CASSQGMSNQPQHF
>14|TRBJ1-2|TRBV18|NA|NA
TGTGCCAGCTCACCACCTGCACAGAACTATGGCTACACCTTC
CASSPPAQNYGYTF
>16|TRBJ1-3|TRBV30|once|NA
TGTGCCTGGAGTGTCAACAGCTACCACTCTGGAAACACCATATATTTT
CAWSVNSYHSGNTIYF
>14|TRBJ2-7|TRBV2|NA|TRBD2
TGTGCCAGCAAGCTAGCGGAGACTACCTACGAGCAGTACTTC
CASKLAETTYEQYF
>18|TRBJ2-3|TRBV5-6|NA|TRBD2
TGTGCCAGCAGCTTGTTCGGACGGACTAGCGGGAGCACAGATACGCAGTATTTT
CASSLFGRTSGSTDTQYF
>12|TRBJ1-1|TRBV13|NA|NA
TGTGCCAGCAGCTTAGATAGGACTGAAGCTTTCTTT
CASSLDRTEAFF
>16|TRBJ1-2|TRBV11-2|once|NA
TGTGCCAGCAGCCCAACGACGGGACGCGGGGGGTATGGCTACACCTTC
CASSPTTGRGGYGYTF
>12|TRBJ2-2|TRBV9|NA|NA
TGTGCCAGCAGCGGGACTACCGGGGAGCTGTTTTTT
CASSGTTGELFF
>14|TRBJ2-3|TRBV4-1|NA|TRBD2
TGCGCCAGCAGCCAAGCGCGGGAGGCAGATACGCAGTATTTT
CASSQAREADTQYF